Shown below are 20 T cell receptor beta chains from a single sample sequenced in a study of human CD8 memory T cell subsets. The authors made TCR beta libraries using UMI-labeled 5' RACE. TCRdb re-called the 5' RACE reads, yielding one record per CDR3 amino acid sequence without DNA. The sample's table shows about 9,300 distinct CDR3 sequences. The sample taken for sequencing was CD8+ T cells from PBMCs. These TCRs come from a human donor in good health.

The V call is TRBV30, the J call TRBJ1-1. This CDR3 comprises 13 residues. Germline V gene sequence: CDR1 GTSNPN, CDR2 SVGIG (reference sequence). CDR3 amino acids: CAWQVVQDTEAFF.

The CDR3 loop reads CASSLTASGYEQYF. The J gene is TRBJ2-7, the V gene TRBV12-3 or TRBV12-4. The CDR3 length is 14 residues.

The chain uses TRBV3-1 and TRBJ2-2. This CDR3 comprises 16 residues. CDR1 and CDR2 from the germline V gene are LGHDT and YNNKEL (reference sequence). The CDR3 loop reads CASSQDAGSQAGELFF.

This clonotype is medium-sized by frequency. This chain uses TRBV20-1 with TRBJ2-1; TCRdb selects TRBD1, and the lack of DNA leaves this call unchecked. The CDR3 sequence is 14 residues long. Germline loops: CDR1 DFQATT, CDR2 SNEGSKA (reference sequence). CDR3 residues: CSAREGGGYNEQFF.

The CDR3 loop is CASSQDRQGDGYTF. V and J are TRBV4-3 and TRBJ1-2; the D gene TCRdb calls, TRBD1, cannot be checked with no DNA. This CDR3 comprises 14 residues. Germline assignment: CDR1 LGHNA and CDR2 YSLEER.

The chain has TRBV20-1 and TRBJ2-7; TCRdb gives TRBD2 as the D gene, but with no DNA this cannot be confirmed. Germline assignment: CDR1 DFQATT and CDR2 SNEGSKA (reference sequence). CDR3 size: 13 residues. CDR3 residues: CSARASEVREQYF.

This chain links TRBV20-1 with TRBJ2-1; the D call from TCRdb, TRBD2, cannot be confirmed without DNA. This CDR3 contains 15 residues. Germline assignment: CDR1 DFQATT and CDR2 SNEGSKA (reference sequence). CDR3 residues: CSLPGAGGLYNEQFF.

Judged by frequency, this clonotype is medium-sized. CDR3: CSVLAGALGDEQFF. The chain combines TRBV29-1 with TRBJ2-1; TCRdb names TRBD2, which stays unverified in the absence of DNA. The CDR3 loop spans 14 amino acids. CDR1 and CDR2 from the germline V gene are SQVTM and ANQGSEA.

CDR3 protein: CSARDTTSGHTYEQYF. This chain joins TRBV20-1 and TRBJ2-7; TCRdb picks TRBD2, but there is no DNA to check that call. The V gene's germline CDR1 is DFQATT and CDR2 SNEGSKA (reference sequence). This CDR3 has 16 amino acids.

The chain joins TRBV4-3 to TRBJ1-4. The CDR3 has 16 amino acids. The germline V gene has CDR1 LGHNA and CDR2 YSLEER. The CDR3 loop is CASSQDLGGGGEKLFF.

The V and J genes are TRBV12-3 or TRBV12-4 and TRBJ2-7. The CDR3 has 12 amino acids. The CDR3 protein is CASSFSSSEQYF.

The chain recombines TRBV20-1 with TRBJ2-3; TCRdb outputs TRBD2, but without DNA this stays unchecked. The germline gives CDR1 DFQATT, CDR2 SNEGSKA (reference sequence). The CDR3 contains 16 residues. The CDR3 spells CSARDRKRAETDTQYF.

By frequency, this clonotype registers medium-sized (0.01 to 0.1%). The CDR3 is CASSESGAAEAFF. This chain uses TRBV6-4 with TRBJ1-1; the TCRdb call, TRBD1, lacks DNA for checking. CDR3 size: 13 residues. The germline V gene has CDR1 MRHNA and CDR2 SNTAGT.

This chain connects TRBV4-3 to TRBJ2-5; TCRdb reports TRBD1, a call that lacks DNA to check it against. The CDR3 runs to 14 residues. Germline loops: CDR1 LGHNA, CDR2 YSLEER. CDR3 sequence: CASSQVTGQETQYF.

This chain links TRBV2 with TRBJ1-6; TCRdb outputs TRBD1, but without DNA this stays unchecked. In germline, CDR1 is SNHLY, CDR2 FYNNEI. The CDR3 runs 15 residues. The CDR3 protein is CASSAGTEYNSPLHF.

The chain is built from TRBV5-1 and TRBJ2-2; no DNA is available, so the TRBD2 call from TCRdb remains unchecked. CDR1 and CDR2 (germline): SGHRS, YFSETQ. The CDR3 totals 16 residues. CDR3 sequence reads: CASSAARTAGPGELFF.

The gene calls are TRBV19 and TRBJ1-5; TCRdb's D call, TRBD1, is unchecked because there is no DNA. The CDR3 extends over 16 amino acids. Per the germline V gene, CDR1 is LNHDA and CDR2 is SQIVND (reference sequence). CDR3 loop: CASSLQTVAVDEPQHF. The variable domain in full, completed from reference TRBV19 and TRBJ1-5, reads DGGITQSPKYLFRKEGQNVTLSCEQNLNHDAMYWYRQDPGQGLRLIYYSQIVNDFQKGDIAEGYSVSREKKESFPLTVTSAQKNPTAFYLCASSLQTVAVDEPQHFGDGTRLSIL.

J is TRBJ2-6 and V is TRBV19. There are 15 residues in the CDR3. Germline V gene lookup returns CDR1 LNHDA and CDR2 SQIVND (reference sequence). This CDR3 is CASSIEISGANVLTF.

The CDR3 spells CASSRADRGPDTQYF. The chain uses TRBV4-1 and TRBJ2-3; TCRdb designates TRBD1, a call that cannot be tested without DNA. This CDR3 region has 15 residues. CDR1 MGHRA and CDR2 YSYEKL come from the germline V gene.

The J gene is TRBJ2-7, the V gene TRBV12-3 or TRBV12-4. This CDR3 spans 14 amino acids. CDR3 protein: CASSFGLSSYEQYF.